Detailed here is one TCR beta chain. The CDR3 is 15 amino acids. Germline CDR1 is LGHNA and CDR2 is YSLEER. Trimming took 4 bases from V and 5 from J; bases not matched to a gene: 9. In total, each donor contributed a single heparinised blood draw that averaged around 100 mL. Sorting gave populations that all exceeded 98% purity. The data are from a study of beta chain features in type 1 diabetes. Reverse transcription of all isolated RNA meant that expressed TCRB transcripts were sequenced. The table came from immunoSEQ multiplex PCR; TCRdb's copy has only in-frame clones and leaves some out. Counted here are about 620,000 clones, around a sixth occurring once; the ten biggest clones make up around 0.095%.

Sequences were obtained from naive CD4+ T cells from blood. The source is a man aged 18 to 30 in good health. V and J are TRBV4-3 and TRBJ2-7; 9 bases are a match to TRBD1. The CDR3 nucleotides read TGCGCCAGCAGCCTGAGTGACAGGGGGAGGCACGAGCAGTACTTC. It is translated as CASSLSDRGRHEQYF.